This passage covers 4 T cell receptor beta chains from one sample sequenced in a study of Ad26.COV2.S vaccination and SARS-CoV-2 variants (dated by TCRdb to the early 2020s). Libraries came from the immunoSEQ multiplex PCR assay. TCRdb re-hosts the immuneACCESS table, in-frame sequences only. Its copies lack some clones; in the studies checked, an unresolved V gene accounts for under half of them, and the cause for the rest is not known. Across this sample there are 380,000 or so clones, with 88% seen only once. 6.4% of the sample is held by the ten biggest clonotypes. The sample's treatment or condition label, decoded: about 20 received Ad26.COV2.S at low or high dose, single or two shots; five or six received placebo; per-sample allocation not given. For vaccine and placebo recipients, repertoires were sequenced using samples collected on day 63 after the first injection. The sequences come from peripheral blood, collected in a trial of Ad26.COV2.S vaccine versus placebo. The receptors here all came from a person between 18 and 59 years old who received the Ad26.COV2.S COVID-19 vaccine or a placebo.

This sequence joins TRBV7-2 and TRBJ1-1; D perhaps matches TRBD1 (6 bases). Between the trimmed V and J ends, which lost 3 bases and 5 bases, there was a span of 16 bases. The CDR3 contains 15 residues. Germline V lookup: CDR1 SGHTA, CDR2 FQGNSA. The CDR3 here is CASSLRGMKSTEAFF. The CDR3 nucleotides read TGTGCCAGCAGCTTGAGGGGGATGAAAAGTACTGAAGCTTTCTTT.

The chain uses TRBV7-6 and TRBJ2-5; 10 bases line up with TRBD2. Germline V gene data show CDR1 as SGHVS and CDR2 as FNYEAQ. V dropped 1 base and J dropped 2; count of bases not matched to a gene: 4. The CDR3 consists of 16 residues. The CDR3 DNA reads as TGTGCCAGCAGCTTAGAGGCTAGCGGGGGACAAGAGACCCAGTACTTC. Protein product: CASSLEASGGQETQYF.

The rearrangement joins TRBV5-1 to TRBJ1-1, with a weak D call TRBD1 (5 bases). CDR1 is SGHRS, CDR2 YFSETQ, per germline. The CDR3 consists of 15 residues. Trimming removed 0 bases at V and 0 bases at J, with 9 bases between. CDR3 DNA sequence: TGCGCCAGCAGCTTGGATACAGGTTTGAACACTGAAGCTTTCTTT. This translates into CASSLDTGLNTEAFF.

This rearrangement joins TRBV16 to TRBJ1-5; D is unclear. V was trimmed by 1 base and J by 5 bases, leaving 15 bases between them. CDR1 and CDR2 from the germline V gene are KGHSY and FQNENV. The CDR3 runs to 16 residues. The CDR3 sequence is CASSQLPQATDQPQHF. Written as DNA, the CDR3 is TGTGCCAGCAGCCAATTACCTCAGGCCACAGATCAGCCCCAGCATTTT.